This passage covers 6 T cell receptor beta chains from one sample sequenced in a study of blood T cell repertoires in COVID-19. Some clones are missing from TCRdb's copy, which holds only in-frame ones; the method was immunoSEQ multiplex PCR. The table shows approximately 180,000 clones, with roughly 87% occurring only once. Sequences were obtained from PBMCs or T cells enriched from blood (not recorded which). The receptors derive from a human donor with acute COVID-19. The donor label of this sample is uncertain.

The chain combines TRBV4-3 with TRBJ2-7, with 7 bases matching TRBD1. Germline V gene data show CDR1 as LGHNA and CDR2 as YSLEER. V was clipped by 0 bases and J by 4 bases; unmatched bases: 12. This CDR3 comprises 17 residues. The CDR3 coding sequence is TGCGCCAGCAGCCAAGATTACCACAGGGGACCGACTTACGAGCAGTACTTC. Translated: CASSQDYHRGPTYEQYF.

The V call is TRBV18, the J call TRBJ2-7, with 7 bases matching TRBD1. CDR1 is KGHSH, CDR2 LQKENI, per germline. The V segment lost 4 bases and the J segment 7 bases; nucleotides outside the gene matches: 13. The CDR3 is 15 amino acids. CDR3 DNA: TGTGCCAGCTCACAGACAGGGAGTGGAAGCGTAGAGCAGTACTTC. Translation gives CASSQTGSGSVEQYF.

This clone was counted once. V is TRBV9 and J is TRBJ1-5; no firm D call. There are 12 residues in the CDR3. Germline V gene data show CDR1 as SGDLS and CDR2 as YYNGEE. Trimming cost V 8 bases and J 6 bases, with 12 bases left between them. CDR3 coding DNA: TGTGCCAGTCCCGACTCTAGTCAGCCCCAGCATTTT. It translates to CASPDSSQPQHF.

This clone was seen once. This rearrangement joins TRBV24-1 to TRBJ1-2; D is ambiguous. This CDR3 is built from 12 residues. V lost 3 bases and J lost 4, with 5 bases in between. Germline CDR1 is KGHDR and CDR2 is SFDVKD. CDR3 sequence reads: CATSDGPYGYTF. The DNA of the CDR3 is TGTGCCACCAGTGATGGGCCCTATGGCTACACCTTC.

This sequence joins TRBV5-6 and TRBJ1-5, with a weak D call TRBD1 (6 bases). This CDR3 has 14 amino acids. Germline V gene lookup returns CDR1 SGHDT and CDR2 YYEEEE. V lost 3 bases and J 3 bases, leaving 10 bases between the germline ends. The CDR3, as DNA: TGTGCCAGCAGCTCACGGGGGGCCAATCAGCCCCAGCATTTT. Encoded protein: CASSSRGANQPQHF. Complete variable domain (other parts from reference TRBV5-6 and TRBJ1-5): DAGVTQSPTHLIKTRGQQVTLRCSPKSGHDTVSWYQQALGQGPQFIFQYYEEEERQRGNFPDRFSGHQFPNYSSELNVNALLLGDSALYLCASSSRGANQPQHFGDGTRLSIL.

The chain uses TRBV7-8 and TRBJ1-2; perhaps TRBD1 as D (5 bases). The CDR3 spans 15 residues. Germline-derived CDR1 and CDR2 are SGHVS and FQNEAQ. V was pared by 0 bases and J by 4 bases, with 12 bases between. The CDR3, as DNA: TGTGCCAGCAGCTTAGCCCCCGGGGGGATCTATGGCTACACCTTC. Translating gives CASSLAPGGIYGYTF.